This T cell receptor beta chain was recorded in a study of T-cell reconstitution after alpha-beta-depleted transplantation in children (dated by TCRdb to about 2016). With regard to the full study: Using TCR repertoire profiling, the study followed T-cell immune reconstitution in a quantitative way in children after TCRalphabeta/CD19-depleted allogeneic hematopoietic cell transplantation. General conclusions and limits of the study: The apparently early alphabetaT-cell count recovery about two months after transplant was reportedly dependent on only several hundred rapidly expanded clones derived from non-depleted graft cells. The high TCRbeta diversity at day 60 in some patients was ascribed to recipient T cells and intrathymic progenitors that had survived conditioning. Over subsequent months, a decline in hyperexpanded clone frequencies was noted, and after one year, T-cell counts and TCRbeta diversity were mostly ascribed to newly produced T cells.

This clonotype was found many times. The specificity of this receptor is unknown. Base qualities were left out, and no much larger clone turns up one base away. Cut back by 1 base and 2 bases, the V and J ends lie 15 bases apart. CDR1 SGHAT and CDR2 FQNNGV are derived from the germline V gene. The CDR3 holds 16 amino acids from the cysteine to the phenylalanine. The sequence is cut down to CDR3 DNA, 48 bases in frame from base 1. The library was produced with PCR. This sample was sequenced with an Illumina HiSeq 2500. To normalize quantification of the TCRbeta repertoire, the TCR libraries were built with molecular barcoding that relied on unique molecular identifiers. The public sequencing data were trimmed at Q25 with fastp and processed into clonotypes with MiXCR by TCRdb, which kept only in-frame beta chains. Each CDR3 protein gets just one entry, which takes the most common genes and DNA from the rows behind it. The sample has some 48,000 distinct CDR3 sequences on record, 5.5% to 7.5% of them singletons. Jointly, the top ten make up 30% to 35% of the sample.

Explained via the paper, the time point label denotes: day 60 (about 2 months) after transplantation. In light of the paper, this sample's treatment or condition label describes: allogeneic hematopoietic cell transplantation with graft depleted of TCRalphabeta T cells and CD19 B cells. Transplant recipients were children who received TCRalphabeta/CD19-depleted allogeneic hematopoietic cell grafts. The source material was PBMCs, mostly from graft donor cells, sampled 60 days after TCRalphabeta/CD19-depleted stem cell transplant. The receptor was derived from a female patient between 2 and 15 years old who had a stem cell transplant for aplastic anemia, so the T cells may come from the graft donor. The rearranged segments are TRBV11-2 and TRBJ2-7; no confident D gene assignment can be made. The CDR3 in this case is CASSLGFNPSTYEQYF. The DNA reads as follows: TGTGCCAGCAGCTTAGGGTTTAATCCCTCCACCTACGAGCAGTACTTC.